This T cell receptor beta chain was recorded in a study of beta chain features in type 1 diabetes. Overall study findings and caveats: All four CD4+ subsets from Type 1 diabetes patients carried moderately but significantly shorter TCRB CDR3s.

Turning to this clone: The antigen is not known.

This CDR3 is built from 15 residues. From germline, CDR1 is LGHNA and CDR2 YNFKEQ. With 4 bases clipped from V and 7 bases from J, the junction kept 9 bases outside the gene matches. As every portion of the isolated RNA was reverse transcribed, the sequencing read expressed TCRB transcripts. Here immunoSEQ multiplex PCR was the method, and the copy in TCRdb shows in-frame clones only, minus some. Of around 600,000 clones in the sample, 9.5% to 15% were seen once. The chain combines TRBV4-2 with TRBJ2-2, with 7 nucleotides matching TRBD1. Source material: naive CD4+ T cells from blood. This TCR was recovered from a man aged 25-40 years with type 1 diabetes. For the CDR3, the DNA is TGTGCCAGCAGCCGCCTCACAGGGGCCGGCGGGGAGCTGTTTTTT. This encodes CASSRLTGAGGELFF.